This entry lists 29 T cell receptor beta chains sequenced from one sample in a study of T cell changes during pregnancy in multiple sclerosis. Using immunoSEQ multiplex PCR, the repertoire was profiled, and TCRdb retains in-frame clones only, with some absent. The data contain tens of thousands of clones, about 90% of them singletons. This specimen was CD4+ T cells from peripheral blood mononuclear cells, taken in the third trimester of pregnancy. The source is a female donor in good health, enrolled as a control in a pregnancy study.

The chain recombines TRBV19 with TRBJ1-2; D gene uncertain. The CDR3 is 13 residues long. V gave up 0 bases and J gave up 4 bases, with 6 bases separating them. Per the germline V gene, CDR1 is LNHDA and CDR2 is SQIVND (reference sequence). Here the CDR3 reads CASSIEAGYGYTF. As DNA, the CDR3 is TGTGCCAGTAGTATAGAGGCGGGCTATGGCTACACCTTC.

The sample holds a few counts of this clone. The chain employs TRBV4-2 and TRBJ2-3; D is undetermined. The germline V and J ends were trimmed by 6 bases and 0 bases, with 7 bases remaining between them. CDR1 and CDR2 (germline): LGHNA, YNFKEQ. The CDR3 length is 13 residues. The CDR3 DNA follows: TGTGCCAGCAGACCAACTAGCACAGATACGCAGTATTTT. The encoded protein is CASRPTSTDTQYF.

The rearrangement uses TRBV9 and TRBJ2-7; 7 nucleotides agree with TRBD1. The germline V gene has CDR1 SGDLS and CDR2 YYNGEE. The J segment lost 5 bases and the V segment lost 4 bases, leaving 9 bases of the junction unmatched. The CDR3 is 14 amino acids. This CDR3 is CASSYETGSHEQYF. Here the CDR3 DNA reads TGTGCCAGCAGCTACGAGACAGGGAGCCACGAGCAGTACTTC.

V gene TRBV30 combines with J gene TRBJ1-2; 12 bases match TRBD1. This CDR3 spans 12 amino acids. V lost 5 bases, J lost 8 bases, and 3 bases stayed unmatched. From germline, CDR1 is GTSNPN and CDR2 SVGIG (reference sequence). As DNA, the CDR3 is TGTGCCTGGGCCGGGACAGGGGGCGGCTACACCTTC. It translates to CAWAGTGGGYTF.

The chain uses TRBV28 and TRBJ2-7; 8 bases align to TRBD1. The junction had 11 bases not matched to a gene; V was cut back by 10 bases and J by 3 bases. The CDR3 sequence is 14 residues long. CDR1 is MDHEN and CDR2 is SYDVKM in the germline V gene. The chain's CDR3 is CATLTTGGNYEQYF. CDR3 nucleotides: TGTGCCACCCTAACAACAGGGGGAAACTACGAGCAGTACTTC.

V usage is TRBV28 and J usage is TRBJ2-7, with D possibly being TRBD1 (5 bases). The ends were cut back, 6 bases at V and 7 bases at J, with 19 bases in the middle. The CDR3 length is 14 residues. In germline, CDR1 is MDHEN, CDR2 SYDVKM. The CDR3 loop is CASSPGAPPREQYF. DNA of the CDR3: TGTGCCAGCAGCCCTGGGGCCCCACCTCGGGAGCAGTACTTC.

This sequence joins TRBV5-1 and TRBJ2-7; 7 bases fit TRBD1. J gave up 5 bases and V 5 bases, and 7 bases lay outside the gene matches. This CDR3 comprises 13 residues. Germline CDR1 reads SGHRS; CDR2 reads YFSETQ. CDR3 sequence (DNA): TGCGCCAGCAGGGAGACAGGGCGCAACGAGCAGTACTTC. This sequence encodes CASRETGRNEQYF. Supplemented by reference TRBV5-1 and TRBJ2-7, the full variable domain reads KAGVTQTPRYLIKTRGQQVTLSCSPISGHRSVSWYQQTPGQGLQFLFEYFSETQRNKGNFPGRFSGRQFSNSRSEMNVSTLELGDSALYLCASRETGRNEQYFGPGTRLTVT.

This chain connects TRBV28 to TRBJ2-7; the D is unclear. Trimming cost V 5 bases and J 0 bases, with 11 bases left between them. CDR3 length equals 14 residues. In germline, CDR1 is MDHEN, CDR2 SYDVKM. The CDR3 spells CASSPPSGSYEQYF. DNA of the CDR3: TGTGCCAGCAGTCCCCCCAGTGGCTCCTACGAGCAGTACTTC.

The rearrangement uses TRBV9 and TRBJ2-7, with 7 bases that match TRBD2. V trimming: 0 bases; J trimming: 6 bases; junction bases outside the gene matches: 6. CDR1 SGDLS and CDR2 YYNGEE come from the germline V gene. The CDR3 is 14 amino acids. The CDR3 here is CASSVGLADPEQYF. The DNA for the CDR3 is TGTGCCAGCAGCGTAGGCCTAGCGGATCCCGAGCAGTACTTC.

J is TRBJ1-2 and V is TRBV30, with D uncertain. Between the trimmed V and J ends, which lost 0 bases and 4 bases, there was a span of 9 bases. CDR1 and CDR2 (germline): GTSNPN, SVGIG (reference sequence). The CDR3 contains 13 residues. In nucleotides, the CDR3 is TGTGCCTGGAGTGTAGGAGGCGCCTATGGCTACACCTTC. The encoded protein is CAWSVGGAYGYTF.

This clone showed up just once. V and J are TRBV9 and TRBJ2-1; 7 nucleotides match TRBD1. This CDR3 has 15 amino acids. The germline gives CDR1 SGDLS, CDR2 YYNGEE. V shed 3 bases, J shed 0 bases, and the junction held 3 bases outside the gene matches. CDR3 nucleotide sequence: TGTGCCAGCAGCGAGGGACAGAGCTCCTACAATGAGCAGTTCTTC. It translates to CASSEGQSSYNEQFF.

The rearrangement uses TRBV19 and TRBJ2-1; 7 bases match TRBD2. The V and J ends lost 6 bases and 5 bases, in that order; junction bases with no gene match: 10. Germline V lookup: CDR1 LNHDA, CDR2 SQIVND (reference sequence). This CDR3 is built from 15 residues. The CDR3 DNA sequence: TGTGCCAGTAGCAGACCCAGGACTAGTAACAATGAGCAGTTCTTC. Residues: CASSRPRTSNNEQFF.

The chain uses TRBV11-3 and TRBJ2-5; D perhaps matches TRBD1 (6 bases). From germline, CDR1 is SGHNT and CDR2 YENEEA. The V gene lost 4 bases and the J gene lost 3 bases, with 9 bases spanning the gap. The CDR3 sequence is 13 residues long. The CDR3 here is CASSSRTEETQYF. The CDR3 coding sequence is TGTGCCAGCAGCTCCCGGACAGAAGAGACCCAGTACTTC.

The rearrangement links TRBV10-3 to TRBJ1-2, with 8 bases fitting TRBD1. V lost 7 bases, J lost 5 bases, and 15 bases stayed unmatched. The CDR3 length is 16 residues. CDR1 ENHRY and CDR2 SYGVKD come from the germline V gene. The CDR3 DNA reads as TGTGCCATCACCCAGGACAGGGACCAGCCTCGGTATGGCTACACCTTC. This gives the protein CAITQDRDQPRYGYTF.

The CDR3 here is CATSRTGGGTEAFF. The CDR3 DNA reads TGTGCCACCAGCAGAACAGGGGGCGGGACTGAAGCTTTCTTT. The chain joins TRBV15 to TRBJ1-1; TRBD1 aligns across 9 bases. V trimming: 2 bases; J trimming: 5 bases; junction bases outside the gene matches: 3. In germline, CDR1 is LNHNV, CDR2 YYDKDF (reference sequence). CDR3 length: 14 amino acids.

This clone was recorded only once. The chain employs TRBV30 and TRBJ1-5; no firm D call. The CDR3 contains 14 residues. V lost 0 bases and J 4 bases, leaving 10 bases between the germline ends. The V gene's germline CDR1 is GTSNPN and CDR2 SVGIG (reference sequence). CDR3 sequence: CAWSVNSLNQPQHF. The DNA for the CDR3 is TGTGCCTGGAGTGTGAACAGCCTGAATCAGCCCCAGCATTTT.

The rearrangement links TRBV18 to TRBJ1-1; no clear D gene. Between the trimmed V and J ends, which lost 4 bases and 4 bases, there was a span of 7 bases. Germline lookup yields CDR1 KGHSH and CDR2 LQKENI. CDR3 length: 12 amino acids. For the CDR3, the DNA is TGTGCCAGCTCACGGGCCGTCACTGAAGCTTTCTTT. This translates into CASSRAVTEAFF. The full variable domain, completed using reference TRBV18 and TRBJ1-1, is NAGVMQNPRHLVRRRGQEARLRCSPMKGHSHVYWYRQLPEEGLKFMVYLQKENIIDESGMPKERFSAEFPKEGPSILRIQQVVRGDSAAYFCASSRAVTEAFFGQGTRLTVV.

The rearrangement links TRBV10-2 to TRBJ2-3; the match to TRBD2 covers 10 bases. The length of the CDR3 is 16 residues. With 8 bases clipped from V and 2 bases from J, the junction kept 10 bases outside the gene matches. Germline CDR1 is WSHSY and CDR2 is SAAADI. This CDR3 is CASRQTSGSPTDTQYF. CDR3 DNA: TGCGCCAGCCGCCAGACTAGCGGGTCCCCCACAGATACGCAGTATTTT.

The chain has TRBV5-6 and TRBJ2-3; TRBD2 matches 8 bases. Per the germline V gene, CDR1 is SGHDT and CDR2 is YYEEEE. V dropped 0 bases and J dropped 6; count of bases not matched to a gene: 15. The CDR3 consists of 18 residues. For the CDR3, the DNA is TGTGCCAGCAGCTTGGGGCCCGTGACTAGTCGGGGGGGGGATACGCAGTATTTT. Its translation is CASSLGPVTSRGGDTQYF. The entire variable domain, with the rest obtained from reference TRBV5-6 and TRBJ2-3, is as follows: DAGVTQSPTHLIKTRGQQVTLRCSPKSGHDTVSWYQQALGQGPQFIFQYYEEEERQRGNFPDRFSGHQFPNYSSELNVNALLLGDSALYLCASSLGPVTSRGGDTQYFGPGTRLTVL.

The chain carries TRBV29-1 and TRBJ2-7, with D hard to call. CDR1 and CDR2 (germline): SQVTM, ANQGSEA. Trimming stripped 4 bases from V and 4 bases from J, with 11 bases between. The CDR3 sequence is 12 residues long. The CDR3 nucleotides are TGCAGCGTTGCCGATCCAACATACGAGCAGTACTTC. Its translation is CSVADPTYEQYF.

The chain joins TRBV19 to TRBJ1-1; the D gene is possibly TRBD1 (5 bases). The CDR3 consists of 15 residues. CDR1 and CDR2 from the germline V gene are LNHDA and SQIVND (reference sequence). Between the trimmed V and J ends, which lost 3 bases and 1 base, there was a span of 12 bases. The CDR3 protein is CASSMPGVRNTEAFF. The CDR3 DNA is TGTGCCAGTAGTATGCCGGGGGTTCGGAACACTGAAGCTTTCTTT.

The V and J genes are TRBV28 and TRBJ2-5, with 8 bases that match TRBD2. After removal of 5 bases from V and 4 bases from J, the junction contained 9 bases not matched to a gene. Germline values: CDR1 MDHEN, CDR2 SYDVKM. CDR3 length equals 15 residues. The CDR3 nucleotides are TGTGCCAGCAGTAGTGGAGCGGGAGTGATAGAGACCCAGTACTTC. This encodes CASSSGAGVIETQYF.

This clone occurred once. This chain connects TRBV6-1 to TRBJ1-1, with D possibly TRBD1 on 6 matching bases. This CDR3 contains 13 residues. CDR1 MNHNS and CDR2 SASEGT come from the germline V gene. Trimming pared 11 bases from V and 0 bases from J, leaving 13 bases between. The CDR3 DNA follows: TGTGCCGTACAGACAGGTATGAACACTGAAGCTTTCTTT. Its translation: CAVQTGMNTEAFF.

This chain links TRBV5-1 with TRBJ2-1; 7 bases are shared with TRBD1. CDR3 length: 14 amino acids. Germline V gene lookup returns CDR1 SGHRS and CDR2 YFSETQ. The ends lost 5 bases at V and 15 bases at J; junction bases unmatched: 17. The CDR3 DNA follows: TGCGCCAGCAGATACTCCGGGACAGACCAGATTGGGTTCTTC. It translates to CASRYSGTDQIGFF.

The DNA of the CDR3 is TGTGCCAGCAGCGGGTATTTCAGCGCGAACACTGAAGCTTTCTTT. Translation gives CASSGYFSANTEAFF. The gene calls are TRBV5-6 and TRBJ1-1; D is unresolved. Germline V gives CDR1 SGHDT, CDR2 YYEEEE. V was shortened by 4 bases and J by 1 base, with 14 bases between the two germline ends. The CDR3 has 15 amino acids.

This chain uses TRBV5-1 with TRBJ2-7; 10 nucleotides match TRBD2. The germline V gene has CDR1 SGHRS and CDR2 YFSETQ. V was pared by 4 bases and J by 6 bases, with 13 bases of the junction left unmatched. The CDR3 has 16 residues. The CDR3, as DNA: TGCGCCAGCAGCCAGATTCCCGGGACTAGCGCTGGCGAGCAGTACTTC. Amino acids: CASSQIPGTSAGEQYF.

The chain has TRBV5-6 and TRBJ2-7, with D hard to call. This CDR3 has 11 amino acids. Germline CDR1 reads SGHDT; CDR2 reads YYEEEE. V lost 1 base, J lost 4 bases, and 3 bases lay in between. This chain's CDR3 is CASSLRYEQYF. In nucleotides, the CDR3 is TGTGCCAGCAGCTTGCGGTACGAGCAGTACTTC.

The chain links TRBV10-3 to TRBJ1-5; 8 nucleotides agree with TRBD1. This CDR3 is built from 12 residues. CDR1 is ENHRY and CDR2 is SYGVKD in the germline V gene. J gave up 9 bases and V 3 bases, and 1 base lay outside the gene matches. The CDR3, as DNA: TGTGCCATCAGTGACGGACAGGGGCCCCAGCATTTT. Its protein is CAISDGQGPQHF.

J is TRBJ1-2 and V is TRBV28; 10 nucleotides match TRBD1. CDR1 is MDHEN, CDR2 SYDVKM, per germline. This CDR3 has 17 residues. After removal of 1 base from V and 4 bases from J, the junction contained 9 bases not matched to a gene. CDR3 DNA: TGTGCCAGCAGTTTATTGACAGGGGGCTCGGGCCTCTATGGCTACACCTTC. This encodes CASSLLTGGSGLYGYTF.